The clone carrying this T cell receptor (beta chain) was observed many times. Its antigen is undetermined. This sample is part of a study of T-cell reconstitution after alpha-beta-depleted transplantation in children. With 4 bases clipped from V and 2 bases from J, the junction kept 6 bases outside the gene matches. This CDR3 spans 15 amino acids. Per germline, CDR1 LNHDA and CDR2 SQIVND (reference sequence). During its preparation, the TCRbeta library received unique molecular identifiers. In TCRdb, the PCR reads were re-called with MiXCR into one record per CDR3 protein. In the table there are hundreds of thousands of distinct CDR3 sequences, roughly 10% of which are singletons. General study points: Reportedly, alpha-beta T cells present about two months post-transplant originated from several hundred expanded clones of graft origin. T-cell numbers and diversity one year post-transplant derived largely from freshly generated T cells. Day-60 TCRbeta diversity that was high in some patients was derived from surviving recipient T cells and thymic progenitors.

The sequence was obtained from a child younger than 10 with inherited bone marrow failure, due to receive a stem cell transplant. The rearrangement uses TRBV19 and TRBJ2-3; 7 bases align to TRBD1. This specimen was PBMCs, taken before TCRalphabeta/CD19-depleted stem cell transplant. The CDR3 nucleotides read TGTGCCAGTAGTAGCTCCAGGGGGAACACAGATACGCAGTATTTT. Translation gives CASSSSRGNTDTQYF.